Each of the 28 T cell receptor beta chains below was sequenced from the same sample in a study of cytotoxic CD8 clonotypes in ibrutinib-treated CLL. Clones were read by immunoSEQ multiplex PCR, and TCRdb kept only the in-frame ones, dropping some. The sample contains roughly 160,000 clones, over 65% of which appear only once. The sample here was PBMCs, taken after 12 months of ibrutinib treatment. These receptors all stem from a human donor with chronic lymphocytic leukemia.

This clone was detected only a few times. The V gene is TRBV28, the J gene TRBJ1-5, with D perhaps matching TRBD1 (5 bases). Trimming removed 8 bases at V and 7 bases at J, with 18 bases between. The CDR3 has 14 amino acids. The germline gives CDR1 MDHEN, CDR2 SYDVKM. The CDR3 loop reads CASYSGEGLQPQHF. In DNA form, the CDR3 reads TGTGCCAGCTACTCCGGGGAGGGGCTCCAGCCCCAGCATTTT.

This rearrangement joins TRBV4-2 to TRBJ1-3, with D perhaps matching TRBD1 (5 bases). Trimming pared 0 bases from V and 2 bases from J, leaving 11 bases between. Germline V gene data show CDR1 as LGHNA and CDR2 as YNFKEQ. The CDR3 has 16 amino acids. The CDR3 region has the DNA TGTGCCAGCAGCCAAGATCTCGGGGGTACTGGAAACACCATATATTTT. Protein: CASSQDLGGTGNTIYF.

This clone was detected a few times. The V call is TRBV2, the J call TRBJ2-5; the D gene is possibly TRBD2 (6 bases). Trimming removed 8 bases from V and 3 bases from J, with 13 bases in between. The CDR3 runs to 13 residues. Germline CDR1 and CDR2: SNHLY and FYNNEI. The CDR3 spells CASERDSEETQYF. CDR3 in DNA: TGTGCCAGCGAACGGGACTCCGAAGAGACCCAGTACTTC.

The chain couples TRBV5-1 to TRBJ1-2; 7 bases map to TRBD1. This CDR3 spans 14 amino acids. Looked up from germline, CDR1 is SGHRS and CDR2 is YFSETQ. V was pared by 4 bases and J by 2 bases, with 5 bases of the junction left unmatched. The CDR3 sequence: CASSPGGQNYGYTF. The CDR3 coding sequence is TGCGCCAGCAGCCCAGGGGGACAGAACTATGGCTACACCTTC.

This clone was detected a few times. V is TRBV15 and J is TRBJ2-3; D possibly corresponds to TRBD2 (6 bases). From germline, CDR1 is LNHNV and CDR2 YYDKDF (reference sequence). The CDR3 totals 15 residues. V lost 6 bases and J 6 bases, leaving 19 bases between the germline ends. The CDR3 DNA follows: TGTGCCACCAGTGGGGGGAGCCCGAGCTGGGATACGCAGTATTTT. Amino acid sequence: CATSGGSPSWDTQYF.

This clone has just one count. V is TRBV7-9 and J is TRBJ2-7, with D possibly matching TRBD2 (5 bases). Germline V gene data show CDR1 as SEHNR and CDR2 as FQNEAQ (reference sequence). V lost 4 bases and J lost 2, with 12 bases in between. The CDR3 length is 14 residues. The CDR3 sequence: CASSSSTGTYEQYF. The CDR3 DNA sequence: TGTGCCAGCAGCTCCAGCACCGGGACCTACGAGCAGTACTTC.

This clone appeared a single time. The V gene is TRBV7-9, the J gene TRBJ2-7; D unclear. Between the trimmed V and J ends, which lost 1 base and 6 bases, there was a span of 7 bases. The CDR3 is made up of 12 amino acids. CDR1 is SEHNR and CDR2 is FQNEAQ in the germline V gene (reference sequence). The CDR3 sequence is CASSLVVPEQYF. Here the CDR3 DNA reads TGTGCCAGCAGCTTAGTGGTGCCCGAGCAGTACTTC.

The chain is built from TRBV28 and TRBJ1-2; D call uncertain. The CDR3 length is 14 residues. V was shortened by 2 bases and J by 5 bases, with 12 bases between the two germline ends. CDR1 and CDR2 from the germline V gene are MDHEN and SYDVKM. CDR3 residues: CASSLIHGSYGYTF. Here the CDR3 DNA reads TGTGCCAGCAGTTTAATCCACGGTTCATATGGCTACACCTTC.

The chain uses TRBV7-3 and TRBJ2-1; 8 nucleotides line up with TRBD1. V trimming: 5 bases; J trimming: 4 bases; junction bases outside the gene matches: 7. Germline V gene lookup returns CDR1 SGHTA and CDR2 FQGTGA. The CDR3 is 15 residues long. CDR3 region: CASSRTGFGYNEQFF. In DNA, the CDR3 is TGTGCCAGCAGCCGGACAGGGTTCGGGTACAATGAGCAGTTCTTC. The full variable domain, its missing parts supplied by reference TRBV7-3 and TRBJ2-1, is GAGVSQTPSNKVTEKGKYVELRCDPISGHTALYWYRQSLGQGPEFLIYFQGTGAADDSGLPNDRFFAVRPEGSVSTLKIQRTERGDSAVYLCASSRTGFGYNEQFFGPGTRLTVL.

V is TRBV28 and J is TRBJ2-5; a possible D gene is TRBD2 (6 bases). The CDR3 has 14 amino acids. The V and J ends lost 5 bases and 2 bases respectively, with 12 bases between them. The germline gives CDR1 MDHEN, CDR2 SYDVKM. CDR3 residues: CASSPPGLQETQYF. CDR3 DNA sequence: TGTGCCAGCAGTCCTCCGGGACTTCAAGAGACCCAGTACTTC.

This clone is termed medium-sized. This chain joins TRBV4-3 and TRBJ1-2; D remains unclear. Germline V gene lookup returns CDR1 LGHNA and CDR2 YSLEER. This CDR3 comprises 14 residues. Trimming removed 4 bases at V and 5 bases at J, with 14 bases between. The CDR3 DNA sequence: TGCGCCAGCAGCCCAGGCGCTTTTCGTTATGGCTACACCTTC. Its translation: CASSPGAFRYGYTF.

The rearrangement links TRBV28 to TRBJ2-5; D call uncertain. With 7 bases removed from V and 9 bases from J, the gap between germline ends came to 18 bases. CDR3 length: 13 residues. Germline V gene lookup returns CDR1 MDHEN and CDR2 SYDVKM. The CDR3 region has the DNA TGTGCCAGCACGGGCAGGACCAAATGGGCCCAGTACTTC. As protein: CASTGRTKWAQYF.

For this clone: Other DNA variants within this sample encode the same CDR3. V and J are TRBV28 and TRBJ2-7; possibly TRBD2 for D (6 bases). Germline-derived CDR1 and CDR2 are MDHEN and SYDVKM. V lost 3 bases, J lost 4 bases, and 7 bases lay in between. This CDR3 contains 12 residues. The CDR3 nucleotides are TGTGCCAGCAGTTTGGGGGGTTACGAGCAGTACTTC. Its translation is CASSLGGYEQYF.

This chain connects TRBV5-5 to TRBJ2-7, with 7 bases matching TRBD1. The CDR3 spans 16 residues. The germline V gene encodes CDR1 SGHKS and CDR2 YYEKEE (reference sequence). After removal of 0 bases from V and 2 bases from J, the junction contained 8 bases not matched to a gene. In DNA, the CDR3 is TGTGCCAGCAGCTTGGCCGTTCGGGACAGAGCCTACGAGCAGTACTTC. Protein product: CASSLAVRDRAYEQYF.

V gene TRBV5-1 combines with J gene TRBJ1-2; possible D gene TRBD1, 6 bases. CDR3 length: 17 amino acids. The germline V gene has CDR1 SGHRS and CDR2 YFSETQ. V was cut by 1 base and J by 8 bases, with 24 bases left in between. The CDR3 DNA is TGCGCCAGCAGCTTGACCTCCGTGATACAGGGAAGGGAGGGCTACACCTTC. This codes for CASSLTSVIQGREGYTF.

The genes are TRBV28 and TRBJ2-5; weak D call: TRBD2 (5 bases). From germline, CDR1 is MDHEN and CDR2 SYDVKM. The CDR3 has 16 amino acids. Trimming cost V 1 base and J 5 bases, with 17 bases left between them. The CDR3 nucleotides are TGTGCCAGCAGTTTATTCCCGGTTAGCACTAGGGAGACCCAGTACTTC. It translates to CASSLFPVSTRETQYF.

Regarding this clone: Other DNA sequences in the sample encode the same CDR3. The chain uses TRBV9 and TRBJ1-6; the D is unclear. Germline V CDR1 and CDR2: SGDLS, YYNGEE. V was shortened by 0 bases and J by 7 bases, with 2 bases between the two germline ends. This CDR3 contains 12 residues. The CDR3: CASSVENSPLHF. The CDR3 DNA reads as TGTGCCAGCAGCGTAGAGAATTCACCCCTCCACTTT.

This sequence joins TRBV13 and TRBJ1-4; D remains unclear. The V gene lost 0 bases and the J gene lost 7 bases, with 9 bases spanning the gap. CDR1 PRHDT and CDR2 FYEKMQ come from the germline V gene (reference sequence). This CDR3 comprises 14 residues. DNA of the CDR3: TGTGCCAGCAGCTTAGGTAGGGCTATTGAAAAACTGTTTTTT. Encoded protein: CASSLGRAIEKLFF.

This clone appeared a few times. The gene calls are TRBV28 and TRBJ1-4, with no clear D. The CDR3 has 16 residues. V was clipped by 6 bases and J by 0 bases, with 14 bases between them. CDR1 is MDHEN, CDR2 SYDVKM, per germline. CDR3: CASSDLTGTTNEKLFF. The CDR3, as DNA: TGTGCCAGCAGCGACCTAACCGGGACAACTAATGAAAAACTGTTTTTT.

CDR3 amino acids: CASSSSGAWGVGNEQFF. The CDR3 bases are TGTGCCAGCAGCTCCTCGGGGGCCTGGGGGGTTGGTAATGAGCAGTTCTTC. The V and J genes are TRBV7-2 and TRBJ2-1; D may correspond to TRBD1 or TRBD2 (6 bases each). The length of the CDR3 is 17 residues. The V gene's germline CDR1 is SGHTA and CDR2 FQGNSA. The V and J ends lost 4 bases and 7 bases respectively, with 23 bases between them.

This clone was picked up a small number of times. V and J are TRBV27 and TRBJ2-1; the D is unclear. The CDR3 is 15 residues long. Trimming took 6 bases from V and 3 from J, leaving 15 bases between them. Germline lookup yields CDR1 MNHEY and CDR2 SMNVEV (reference sequence). CDR3 amino acids: CASSPRRVDYNEQFF. The DNA for the CDR3 is TGTGCCAGCAGCCCGCGCCGTGTTGACTACAATGAGCAGTTCTTC.

This chain links TRBV7-3 with TRBJ2-5; 9 positions match TRBD2. Per the germline V gene, CDR1 is SGHTA and CDR2 is FQGTGA. The CDR3 has 16 amino acids. V lost 5 bases to trimming and J lost 7 bases; unmatched junction nucleotides: 14. CDR3 region: CASSLGTSPGGGTQYF. The CDR3 coding sequence is TGTGCCAGCAGCCTAGGGACTAGCCCGGGAGGAGGGACCCAGTACTTC.

This clone was counted at least ten times. The chain recombines TRBV5-5 with TRBJ1-3; D is uncertain. Deletions cut 1 base from V and 0 bases from J, with 11 bases between. CDR1 SGHKS and CDR2 YYEKEE come from the germline V gene (reference sequence). This CDR3 contains 16 residues. CDR3 sequence (DNA): TGTGCCAGCAGCTTGTCCCCGGCCCTCTCTGGAAACACCATATATTTT. It translates to CASSLSPALSGNTIYF.

The sample holds a few counts of this clone. The rearrangement links TRBV29-1 to TRBJ2-5, with a tentative D call TRBD1 (6 bases). Germline V gene sequence: CDR1 SQVTM, CDR2 ANQGSEA. CDR3 size: 13 residues. The V and J ends lost 7 bases and 4 bases respectively, with 16 bases between them. The CDR3 protein is CSGRRTVIETQYF. CDR3 nucleotide sequence: TGCAGCGGGAGAAGGACAGTAATAGAGACCCAGTACTTC. The full variable domain, completed using reference TRBV29-1 and TRBJ2-5, is SAVISQKPSRDICQRGTSLTIQCQVDSQVTMMFWYRQQPGQSLTLIATANQGSEATYESGFVIDKFPISRPNLTFSTLTVSNMSPEDSSIYLCSGRRTVIETQYFGPGTRLLVL.

The V gene is TRBV7-8, the J gene TRBJ2-7; D remains ambiguous. V dropped 5 bases and J dropped 0 bases, with 11 bases sitting between them. The CDR3 runs to 14 residues. Germline-derived CDR1 and CDR2 are SGHVS and FQNEAQ. The CDR3 sequence is CASSPRVSSYEQYF. The CDR3, as DNA: TGTGCCAGCAGCCCCCGGGTGAGCTCCTACGAGCAGTACTTC. The complete variable domain, with remaining parts taken from reference TRBV7-8 and TRBJ2-7, reads GAGVSQSPRYKVAKRGQDVALRCDPISGHVSLFWYQQALGQGPEFLTYFQNEAQLDKSGLPSDRFFAERPEGSVSTLKIQRTQQEDSAVYLCASSPRVSSYEQYFGPGTRLTVT.

The rearrangement uses TRBV6-1 and TRBJ1-6; 7 bases match TRBD1. The CDR3 consists of 17 residues. The V segment lost 2 bases and the J segment 0 bases; nucleotides outside the gene matches: 4. Germline lookup yields CDR1 MNHNS and CDR2 SASEGT. The CDR3 reads CASSERTGSSYNSPLHF. Written as DNA, the CDR3 is TGTGCCAGCAGTGAAAGGACAGGAAGCTCCTATAATTCACCCCTCCACTTT.

Remarks on this clone: The sample holds other DNA sequences that translate to the same CDR3. The chain uses TRBV5-1 and TRBJ2-1; D is unclear. The V gene's germline CDR1 is SGHRS and CDR2 YFSETQ. Trimming removed 0 bases from V and 4 bases from J, with 5 bases in between. The length of the CDR3 is 13 residues. The CDR3 coding sequence is TGCGCCAGCAGCTTGGGGGGATACAATGAGCAGTTCTTC. Translating it yields CASSLGGYNEQFF. Full variable domain (rest looked up from reference TRBV5-1 and TRBJ2-1): KAGVTQTPRYLIKTRGQQVTLSCSPISGHRSVSWYQQTPGQGLQFLFEYFSETQRNKGNFPGRFSGRQFSNSRSEMNVSTLELGDSALYLCASSLGGYNEQFFGPGTRLTVL.

In this sample, this clone turned up once. The same CDR3 is also encoded by other DNA sequences in this sample. This rearrangement joins TRBV7-2 to TRBJ1-1; 8 nucleotides line up with TRBD1. The trim removed 1 base at V and 6 bases at J, leaving 4 bases unmatched. The CDR3 length is 14 residues. Germline loops: CDR1 SGHTA, CDR2 FQGNSA. The CDR3 is CASSLGQGASEAFF. The CDR3, as DNA: TGTGCCAGCAGCTTAGGTCAGGGGGCTTCTGAAGCTTTCTTT.